Below, 2 T cell receptor beta chains from the same sample are listed, as sequenced in a study of patients and donors after allogeneic stem cell transplantation. From the RT-PCR reads, TCRdb called clonotypes with MiXCR, one entry per CDR3 protein. The table lists about 960,000 distinct CDR3 sequences, under 20% of them singletons, with 5% to 7.5% in the top ten. Sequenced sample: blood, either unsorted or a sorted T cell fraction (not recorded which). These receptor sequences come from a human donor who was either an allogeneic HSCT recipient or a stem cell or donor lymphocyte infusion donor (not recorded which). It is not recorded whose cells these are; they may come from a transplant donor.

This chain links TRBV9 with TRBJ2-5; 8 nucleotides align to TRBD2. Germline assignment: CDR1 SGDLS and CDR2 YYNGEE. The ends lost 4 bases at V and 5 bases at J; junction bases unmatched: 10. The CDR3 runs 15 residues. This chain's CDR3 is CASSTHGGGGETQYF. CDR3 bases: TGTGCCAGCAGCACCCACGGGGGGGGAGGGGAGACCCAGTACTTC.

This chain joins TRBV15 and TRBJ2-3; possibly TRBD1 for D (5 bases). V was clipped by 4 bases and J by 2 bases, with 10 bases between them. This CDR3 has 14 amino acids. CDR1 and CDR2 from the germline V gene are LNHNV and YYDKDF (reference sequence). The CDR3 nucleotides are TGTGCCACCAGCATATCAGGGAACACAGATACGCAGTATTTT. This codes for CATSISGNTDTQYF.